This entry lists 21 T cell receptor beta chains sequenced from one sample in a study of T cell repertoires in cytomegalovirus infection. TCRdb itself ran the reads through MiXCR, one entry per CDR3 protein. This sample has 300,000 or so distinct CDR3 sequences; under 30% occur once, and the top ten carry 11% to 15%. Sequenced: PBMCs. Receptor source: a human donor in good health (CMV status not recorded). Some clones in this sample may be carry-over from other donors' samples.

This clonotype was picked up a small number of times. CDR3 region: CASSWTSGSSYNEQFF. The CDR3 DNA follows: TGTGCCAGCAGTTGGACTAGCGGGAGCTCCTACAATGAGCAGTTCTTC. The V gene is TRBV6-5, the J gene TRBJ2-1; 13 positions match TRBD2. The CDR3 covers 16 residues. V lost 4 bases and J lost 0; bases outside the gene matches: 0. Germline V gene sequence: CDR1 MNHEY, CDR2 SVGAGI.

This clonotype turned up a few times. The chain combines TRBV6-1 with TRBJ1-1; weak D call: TRBD1 (5 bases). Per germline, CDR1 MNHNS and CDR2 SASEGT. This CDR3 has 14 residues. Trimming removed 6 bases from V and 1 base from J, with 12 bases in between. The CDR3 DNA reads as TGTGCCAGCAGGGGCCTCACAGGGAACACTGAAGCTTTCTTT. Residues: CASRGLTGNTEAFF.

This clonotype was recorded a few times. The chain uses TRBV9 and TRBJ2-3, with D possibly TRBD2 on 7 matching bases. Trimming took 0 bases from V and 1 from J, leaving 15 bases between them. This CDR3 has 17 residues. Per the germline V gene, CDR1 is SGDLS and CDR2 is YYNGEE. The CDR3 nucleotides read TGTGCCAGCAGCGTAGGTCCGGGGGGCGACGGCACAGATACGCAGTATTTT. Translation gives CASSVGPGGDGTDTQYF.

The chain carries TRBV12-3 or TRBV12-4 and TRBJ2-1; a possible D gene is TRBD2 (7 bases). This CDR3 spans 14 amino acids. Trimming took off 3 bases at V and 7 bases at J, with 13 bases between the two ends. The CDR3 coding sequence is TGTGCCAGCAGTTTCCGCGGGGGCAAGAATGAGCAGTTCTTC. Encoded protein: CASSFRGGKNEQFF.

This clonotype was found many times. The chain has TRBV7-8 and TRBJ2-1, with 12 nucleotides matching TRBD2. CDR3 size: 18 residues. CDR1 is SGHVS, CDR2 FQNEAQ, per germline. V shed 1 base and J 2 bases; nucleotides not matched to a gene: 6. The CDR3 reads CASSLVTSGSAAYNEQFF. CDR3 DNA sequence: TGTGCCAGCAGCTTAGTGACTAGCGGGAGTGCGGCCTACAATGAGCAGTTCTTC. Supplemented by reference TRBV7-8 and TRBJ2-1, the full variable domain reads GAGVSQSPRYKVAKRGQDVALRCDPISGHVSLFWYQQALGQGPEFLTYFQNEAQLDKSGLPSDRFFAERPEGSVSTLKIQRTQQEDSAVYLCASSLVTSGSAAYNEQFFGPGTRLTVL.

This clonotype was recorded a few times. This sequence joins TRBV20-1 and TRBJ2-2, with D possibly being TRBD1 (6 bases). Germline V gene lookup returns CDR1 DFQATT and CDR2 SNEGSKA (reference sequence). The CDR3 has 14 residues. Trimming shortened V by 2 bases and J by 5 bases, and 12 bases separated the two germline ends. CDR3 sequence reads: CSARRTVLTGELFF. As DNA, the CDR3 is TGCAGTGCTAGAAGGACAGTTCTAACCGGGGAGCTGTTTTTT.

This rearrangement joins TRBV7-3 to TRBJ2-1; 10 positions match TRBD2. Germline V CDR1 and CDR2: SGHTA, FQGTGA. V lost 4 bases to trimming and J lost 6 bases; unmatched junction nucleotides: 15. CDR3 length: 18 residues. CDR3 loop: CASSSTASGGLIFNEQFF. DNA of the CDR3: TGTGCCAGCAGCTCTACGGCTAGCGGGGGACTAATTTTCAATGAGCAGTTCTTC.

The table lists this clonotype with a count of one. The chain uses TRBV19 and TRBJ2-7; D is uncertain. Germline CDR1 LNHDA, CDR2 SQIVND (reference sequence). The germline V and J ends were trimmed by 6 bases and 0 bases, with 9 bases remaining between them. The CDR3 is 13 residues long. The CDR3 loop is CASRLTNSYEQYF. The CDR3 DNA sequence: TGTGCCAGTAGACTGACAAACTCCTACGAGCAGTACTTC.

The J gene is TRBJ2-5, the V gene TRBV7-9; D gene uncertain. Trimming removed 5 bases from V and 7 bases from J, with 20 bases in between. Germline CDR1 and CDR2: SEHNR and FQNEAQ (reference sequence). CDR3 length: 15 residues. The CDR3: CASSHASPSIVTQYF. As DNA, the CDR3 is TGTGCCAGCAGCCACGCCTCCCCTTCTATCGTGACCCAGTACTTC.

V and J are TRBV6-2 or TRBV6-3 and TRBJ2-1; TRBD2 matches at 11 bases. The CDR3 contains 16 residues. After removal of 0 bases from V and 7 bases from J, the junction contained 5 bases not matched to a gene. Germline-derived CDR1 and CDR2 are MNHEY and SVGEGT. The CDR3 loop reads CASSYSISGRENEQFF. CDR3 sequence (DNA): TGTGCCAGCAGTTACTCCATTAGCGGGAGGGAAAATGAGCAGTTCTTC.

The V call is TRBV7-6, the J call TRBJ2-7; 8 bases map to TRBD1. This CDR3 has 14 residues. Germline V gives CDR1 SGHVS, CDR2 FNYEAQ. V trimming: 5 bases; J trimming: 3 bases; junction bases outside the gene matches: 6. This CDR3 is CASSPADRGYEQYF. The CDR3 DNA reads TGTGCCAGCAGCCCGGCCGACAGGGGCTACGAGCAGTACTTC.

This clonotype was counted at least ten times. The V and J genes are TRBV12-3 or TRBV12-4 and TRBJ1-2; a possible D gene is TRBD1 (6 bases). The CDR3 length is 13 residues. V lost 3 bases and J lost 2, with 7 bases in between. The CDR3 DNA follows: TGTGCCAGCAGTTTTACAGGGAACTATGGCTACACCTTC. This codes for CASSFTGNYGYTF.

This clonotype was observed at least ten times. The gene calls are TRBV7-2 and TRBJ2-1; 8 bases map to TRBD1. Germline lookup yields CDR1 SGHTA and CDR2 FQGNSA. V was clipped by 0 bases and J by 6 bases; unmatched bases: 4. The CDR3 spans 15 residues. CDR3 sequence reads: CASSLAGQAGNEQFF. The CDR3 DNA sequence: TGTGCCAGCAGCTTAGCGGGACAGGCTGGCAATGAGCAGTTCTTC.

The V gene is TRBV28, the J gene TRBJ1-4; TRBD1 is a possible D gene (5 bases). CDR3 length: 14 residues. Between the trimmed V and J ends, which lost 5 bases and 4 bases, there was a span of 11 bases. Germline V gene data show CDR1 as MDHEN and CDR2 as SYDVKM. In DNA form, the CDR3 reads TGTGCCAGCAGTCTTCGGGGCGTTAATGAAAAACTGTTTTTT. Translated, it gives CASSLRGVNEKLFF.

This clonotype was counted at least ten times. The rearrangement links TRBV12-3 or TRBV12-4 to TRBJ2-6, with 7 positions matching TRBD2. After removal of 5 bases from V and 0 bases from J, the junction contained 1 base not matched to a gene. CDR3 size: 15 residues. Here the CDR3 reads CASSGGGSGANVLTF. The CDR3 coding sequence is TGTGCCAGCAGTGGGGGGGGCTCTGGGGCCAACGTCCTGACTTTC.

This clonotype was counted a few times. The chain has TRBV7-2 and TRBJ2-1, with 7 nucleotides matching TRBD1. This CDR3 is 12 amino acids long. Trimming cost V 2 bases and J 8 bases; bases outside gene matches: 0. Germline V lookup: CDR1 SGHTA, CDR2 FQGNSA. The CDR3 protein is CASSLTGDEQFF. The CDR3 nucleotides are TGTGCCAGCAGCTTAACAGGGGATGAGCAGTTCTTC.

This clonotype was observed a handful of times. J is TRBJ1-1 and V is TRBV29-1; 7 bases line up with TRBD1. The CDR3 covers 14 residues. Germline V CDR1 and CDR2: SQVTM, ANQGSEA. The junction had 7 bases not matched to a gene; V was cut back by 5 bases and J by 1 base. The CDR3 spells CSVYQGDSNTEAFF. CDR3 DNA: TGCAGCGTTTACCAGGGGGATTCGAACACTGAAGCTTTCTTT. Supplemented by reference TRBV29-1 and TRBJ1-1, the full variable domain reads SAVISQKPSRDICQRGTSLTIQCQVDSQVTMMFWYRQQPGQSLTLIATANQGSEATYESGFVIDKFPISRPNLTFSTLTVSNMSPEDSSIYLCSVYQGDSNTEAFFGQGTRLTVV.

This clonotype showed up many times. The chain combines TRBV6-1 with TRBJ2-7; TRBD1 matches 11 bases. V dropped 8 bases and J dropped 7; count of bases not matched to a gene: 13. The CDR3 runs 15 residues. The germline gives CDR1 MNHNS, CDR2 SASEGT. CDR3 sequence reads: CASSRLGQGEREQYF. CDR3 coding DNA: TGTGCCAGCTCCCGGTTGGGACAGGGGGAGCGGGAGCAGTACTTC.

The sample holds a few counts of this clonotype. The chain joins TRBV6-4 to TRBJ1-1; the D is unclear. This CDR3 region has 13 residues. Looked up from germline, CDR1 is MRHNA and CDR2 is SNTAGT. V lost 6 bases, J lost 1 base, and 9 bases lay in between. CDR3 DNA sequence: TGTGCCAGCAGGCTTCACCAGAACACTGAAGCTTTCTTT. Encoded protein: CASRLHQNTEAFF.

This clonotype occurred a few times. This chain links TRBV20-1 with TRBJ1-2; 7 bases fit TRBD1. CDR3 length: 12 residues. The V gene end was trimmed by 5 bases and the J gene end by 6 bases; junction bases not matched to a gene: 6. The germline gives CDR1 DFQATT, CDR2 SNEGSKA (reference sequence). The DNA of the CDR3 is TGCAGTGCTTCTTACAGGGGTAATGGCTACACCTTC. The encoded protein is CSASYRGNGYTF.

J is TRBJ2-6 and V is TRBV29-1; the D is unclear. The CDR3 length is 15 residues. V was cut by 1 base and J by 4 bases, with 11 bases left in between. Per germline, CDR1 SQVTM and CDR2 ANQGSEA. CDR3 sequence (DNA): TGCAGCGTTGAAGCCTCCCTGAGAGGGGCCAACGTCCTGACTTTC. Amino acid sequence: CSVEASLRGANVLTF.